This TCR beta chain emerged from a study of cytomegalovirus exposure and HLA in healthy donors (dated by TCRdb to 2016 to 2017). With regard to the full study: An earlier analysis of 587 of the donors reported about 250 Gb of sequence data and roughly 100 million unique TCR beta sequences from about 180 million T cells. Because of strong linkage in the cohort, roughly five DR-DQ haplotypes were treated as single units for association and clustering. To predict cytomegalovirus infection status, the study combined high-throughput TCR immunosequencing, statistical association of individual TCRs with disease status, and machine learning. HLA typing covered class I and class II loci at four-digit resolution. Every repertoire in the discovery cohort had been generated on one and the same sequencing platform. Donor age, sex, ethnicity and CMV serostatus were compiled alongside the repertoire data. In addition to the first cohort of 666 subjects, a separate validation cohort of 120 different subjects was used. Typing coverage differed by locus: A, B, C, DRB1 and DQB1 were typed in about 620-630 donors, DQA1 in about 560, DPA1 in approximately 600, and DPB1 in 450 to 480. Rather than drawing on any new phenotypic data, the later analysis identified candidate immune exposures from TCR beta sequences and the way those sequences occurred across donors. The T cell repertoires of 670 or so subjects were profiled by immunosequencing and related to cytomegalovirus serostatus. Genome-wide SNP genotypes for about 65% of the 666 donors were used in a later genetic analysis, which treated that subset as a discovery cohort. Among the 398 genotyped donors, approximately 81% belonged to the genetic ancestry cluster associated with self-reported Caucasian donors. Across about 380 genotyped donors of the cohort, an average of approximately 240,000 unique TCR beta nucleotide sequences per donor were sequenced, and roughly a sixth of those sequences were non-productive. About 300 gigabases of sequencing data and approximately 92 million unique TCR sequences made up an early release that covered approximately 620 HLA-typed donors. To study patterns of TCR occurrence, a later analysis re-analyzed previously published TCR beta repertoires from 666 donors and added high-resolution HLA genotyping. An earlier analysis of 450 to 750 of the donors used high-throughput TCR beta sequencing to judge whether each TCR beta V gene segment behaved as functional or pseudogenic. The aim of the study was to test whether cataloging public T cell receptors could identify signatures of past pathogen exposure.

The cohort consisted of 666 healthy bone marrow donors. At the time of sampling, all cohort members were nominally healthy, though unrecorded immune exposures were likely present. The donor was CMV seropositive and was included in the group of 250 to 300 seropositive cohort members. A peripheral blood sample was provided by each donor, and peripheral blood mononuclear cells were used for TCR beta sequencing. Genomic DNA was extracted from the blood cell samples with the Qiagen DNeasy Blood Extraction Kit. Paper-wide results and their limitations: It was suggested by the authors that the approach could potentially be generalized to other disease states and immunological phenotypes. When HLA alleles, especially DR and DQ, strongly co-occurred, attributing TCR associations to individual alleles was difficult. Cytomegalovirus status was reported to be diagnosed by the classifier with high specificity and sensitivity in both the original and validation cohorts. Because counts were too low, under 20 rarely observed V segments, including chromosome 9 orphons, were left out of the earlier analysis of some 640 of the donors. CMV serostatus was the only immune exposure information available for the cohort. According to a later analysis, most CMV-associated TCR beta chains appeared to be HLA-restricted, and the HLA associations seemed to be driven largely by CMV exposure. The study gave a list of about 170 TCR beta chains associated with cytomegalovirus. Compared with equally common non-associated chains, HLA-associated TCR beta chains in a later analysis were more clonally expanded and had lower generation probabilities. Linkage disequilibrium might explain the correlated functional status among segregating V segments, but an unknown experimental factor could not be excluded. In vitro tests confirmed that a few of the cytomegalovirus-associated TCR beta chains recognize cytomegalovirus antigens. A later analysis associated 17,000 or so TCR beta sequences with specific HLA alleles at a false discovery rate of 0.05. The sequencing pipeline was judged likely to have produced a cluster of highly shared sequence variants as a technical artifact. Some IMGT-functional V segments, including TRBV6-2 and TRBV6-3, could not be told apart with the 87-base-pair reads, so those segments were excluded. Because HLA typing was missing for some donors at each locus, association tests included only the typed subset. According to a later analysis, parvovirus B19, influenza, CMV and Epstein-Barr virus appeared linked to several top co-occurrence clusters. A later genetic analysis associated a missense DCLRE1C variant with V-gene and J-gene trimming of TCR beta chains, and an independent cohort replicated the association. While some public TCRs were present in many individuals, most TCR sequences turned up only very rarely across donors. A further reported finding was that TCR beta sequences accurately predicted the HLA-A and HLA-B alleles for most subjects in the first cohort. An earlier analysis of several hundred of the donors showed that most TCR beta V segments appeared in productive rearrangements either about 87% or about 30% of the time, which broadly matched IMGT annotations. A later genetic analysis reported fewer N-insertions in productive TCRs among donors in an Asian-associated ancestry cluster than the roughly 700-donor mean. This cohort had only TCR beta chains sequenced, and the lack of alpha or paired-chain data limited which features could be detected. In a later analysis, TCR association rates were found to vary across HLA loci, with the most associated TCRs seen for DRB1 alleles and the fewest for HLA-C alleles. The presence/absence analyses assumed that sequencing depth was roughly uniform across donors, and that assumption may not be true.

Details on this clone: What this receptor recognizes is not known.

Ends trimmed: V by 6 bases, J by 4 bases; bases unmatched to a gene: 11. Via the germline V gene, CDR1 is SQVTM and CDR2 ANQGSEA. The CDR3 sequence holds 14 residues, the cysteine and phenylalanine included. Of all the DNA, just the CDR3 is kept, 42 bases in frame from base 1. Libraries were prepared through the immunoSEQ multiplex PCR assay. For the multiplex PCR, a mixture combining 60 forward primers for TCR Vbeta segments and 13 reverse primers for TCR Jbeta segments was used. The CDR3 region of rearranged TCR beta genes was amplified from genomic DNA with a multiplex PCR assay. On the Illumina HiSeq System, the amplified TCR beta libraries were sequenced as 87-base-pair reads. Concerning the study's data processing: A later analysis tallied 75 million to 85 million unique TCR beta chains across the 660 or so repertoires, and approximately 12 million of those chains were shared by two or more donors. To remove PCR and sequencing errors, raw reads were error-corrected and collapsed into unique sequences using a nearest-neighbor algorithm that merged closely related sequences. CDR3 sequences were aligned to IMGT reference sequences to assign V, D and J gene segments. Each retained sequence needed at least a six-nucleotide match to both a V gene segment and a J gene segment. Rearrangements were called productive when the CDR3 lacked stop codons and stayed in frame with V and J; all others were non-productive. Following IMGT convention, CDR3 was defined as the stretch from the second conserved V-encoded cysteine to the conserved J-encoded phenylalanine. The earlier analysis of about 620 of the donors excluded sequences that lacked an unambiguous match to a single V gene segment. In an earlier analysis of 587 of the donors, V segments were called functional above 56.7% productive rearrangements and were called segregating when the between-donor standard deviation exceeded 5%. A statistical classification framework was built to diagnose cytomegalovirus status from the catalog of TCR beta chain sequences. In a later analysis, V and J genes were assigned by comparing TCR nucleotide sequences against IMGT/GENE-DB human TR gene sequences. In a later analysis, CDR3 sequences and most-parsimonious VDJ recombination scenarios were assigned using the TCRdist pipeline. In a later analysis, each TCR beta chain was defined by its CDR3 amino acid sequence together with its V-gene family, and reads lacking a unique V-gene family were excluded. A later analysis removed roughly 590 highly shared, low-generation-probability nucleotide sequences to deal with suspected cross-contamination and a sequencing artifact. In a later analysis, a clonal expansion index for each public chain was calculated from normalized within-repertoire ranks of inferred template counts. A later analysis computed generation probabilities with a VDJ recombination model fitted to out-of-frame rearrangements, and checked the results against IGoR. Hypergeometric tests were used in a later analysis to score TCR-TCR, TCR-HLA and TCR-CMV co-occurrence, with a repertoire-size bias correction applied to the TCR pairs. A later analysis estimated false discovery rates by permuting HLA or CMV assignments 20 times. A later analysis grouped co-occurring TCRs with DBSCAN, adding TCRdist sequence similarity when clustering within HLA-allele-positive subsets. Repertoires with fewer than 30,000 or more than 120,000 public chains, plus five repertoires with anomalous nucleotide sharing, were excluded from co-occurrence clustering. TCRdb provides this immuneACCESS table in a form limited to in-frame rearrangements. Some clones are lacking; in checked studies, under half of them reflect an unresolved V gene, and why the rest are absent is not known. V and J calls and clone size are given by that table; D and trimming were obtained from the DNA. The sample's table lists a count of 65,000 to 90,000 clones. 2.4% of the sample comes from the top ten.

The sample was PBMCs. The source of this sequence is a female donor in good health and CMV-seropositive. The rearranged segments are TRBV29-1 and TRBJ2-5; 7 bases in the middle match TRBD2. The DNA sequence follows: TGCAGCGTCAATTTCGCTACGGGGGGAGAGACCCAGTACTTC. Its coded protein is CSVNFATGGETQYF.